The sequence of this T cell receptor beta chain was determined in a study of CD8+CD57+ T cells in acquired aplastic anemia (dated by TCRdb to the late 2010s). With respect to the entire study: DNA extracted from sorted CD4+ and CD8+ cells had a mean of roughly 3.4 ug, with a range of roughly 0.2 to 30 ug. A CD8+CD57+ expansion meant a frequency higher than the mean frequency seen in healthy subjects. Points the paper makes about the study in general: CD8+ Simpson's diversity did not differ significantly between patients and healthy controls (P=0.060). Roughly 30 CD8+ CDR3 sequences were found to be shared between patients and controls, but these sequences appeared to be highly expressed in patients and within the immunodominant clones of the patients.

Unmatched junction bases come to 6, with V trimmed by 5 bases and J by 2 bases. From a lookup of the germline V gene, CDR1 and CDR2 are SGHAT and FQNNGV. The CDR3 runs 15 amino acids, cysteine and phenylalanine included. Only the CDR3 part of the read is kept: 45 bases, read in frame from the first base. Genomic DNA was used as template for profiling of TCR beta VDJ combinations and CDR3 sequences. An Illumina HiSeq 2000 was the platform used for TCR repertoire sequencing. Under the source paper's analysis protocol: TRBV/TRBJ rearrangement plots, CDR3 size and DJ length profiles, and Simpson's diversity index were used to evaluate the repertoires. The immunodominant clone was defined as the most abundant DNA sequence in deep sequencing data. CDR3 amino acid sequences were checked for sharing between subjects and were compared against published repertoires and the VDJdb database. TCRdb took the public reads, trimmed them with fastp at Q25, ran MiXCR for clone calling and kept in-frame beta chains. Each record represents a unique CDR3 protein, reported with the most common genes and DNA among its rows. The V and J calls and clone size are TCRdb's, not the authors'. Recorded for this sample are some 200,000 distinct CDR3 sequences; less than 60% of them occurred a single time. About 1.8% of the sample rests with the top ten.

A note on this clonotype: Its antigen specificity is not known. Base qualities were left out, and no much larger clone turns up one base away.

Expansion of CD8+CD57+ cells had been shown by flow cytometry in the patients chosen for sequencing. Every patient had severe acquired aplastic anemia, diagnosed using the International Study of Aplastic Anemia and Agranulocytosis and Camitta criteria. No therapy had been received by the patients at the time of blood sampling. In the study, sorted CD4+ and CD8+ blood T cells from patients with severe aplastic anemia and from healthy subjects underwent deep sequencing of TCR repertoires. Patients were enrolled under clinicaltrials.gov protocols 00001620, 01623167, 00001397, 00071045, 00081523 and 00961064 in the USA. Ficoll-Paque density gradient centrifugation was used to isolate peripheral blood mononuclear cells. Before DNA extraction, CD4+ and CD8+ T cells were sorted with FACS or magnetic beads.

The V gene is TRBV11-2 and the J gene is TRBJ2-1, with TRBD2 matching 7 junction bases. The sequenced sample was sorted CD4+, CD8+, or CD8+CD57+ T cells (not recorded which) from PBMCs. This receptor was taken from a human donor with aplastic anemia. The bases read TGTGCCAGCAGCAGCAAGCGGGGTGCCTACAATGAGCAGTTCTTC. Its protein is CASSSKRGAYNEQFF.